This T cell receptor (beta chain) was found in a study of early T cells in non-severe SARS-CoV-2 infection. Study-level information: Bulk RNA from unsorted whole blood was sequenced; chains were unpaired.

Unique molecular identifiers were affixed to single, distinct cDNA molecules. TCRdb passed the 5' RACE reads through MiXCR, listing each CDR3 protein once. The sample records roughly 48,000 distinct CDR3 sequences, around 4.6% being singletons. Germline V gene lookup returns CDR1 SQVTM and CDR2 ANQGSEA. This CDR3 spans 14 amino acids. V shed 8 bases, J shed 5 bases, and the junction held 9 bases outside the gene matches. This clonotype was seen ten or more times. The rearrangement uses TRBV29-1 and TRBJ2-1; 10 nucleotides match TRBD1. Sequencing input: whole blood. This TCR was sampled from an adult who was a healthcare worker with PCR-confirmed SARS-CoV-2 infection or an uninfected control (not recorded which). Here the CDR3 DNA reads TGCAGCCTCTCTGGGGGGACAGGGGACAATGAGCAGTTCTTC. Its protein product is CSLSGGTGDNEQFF.